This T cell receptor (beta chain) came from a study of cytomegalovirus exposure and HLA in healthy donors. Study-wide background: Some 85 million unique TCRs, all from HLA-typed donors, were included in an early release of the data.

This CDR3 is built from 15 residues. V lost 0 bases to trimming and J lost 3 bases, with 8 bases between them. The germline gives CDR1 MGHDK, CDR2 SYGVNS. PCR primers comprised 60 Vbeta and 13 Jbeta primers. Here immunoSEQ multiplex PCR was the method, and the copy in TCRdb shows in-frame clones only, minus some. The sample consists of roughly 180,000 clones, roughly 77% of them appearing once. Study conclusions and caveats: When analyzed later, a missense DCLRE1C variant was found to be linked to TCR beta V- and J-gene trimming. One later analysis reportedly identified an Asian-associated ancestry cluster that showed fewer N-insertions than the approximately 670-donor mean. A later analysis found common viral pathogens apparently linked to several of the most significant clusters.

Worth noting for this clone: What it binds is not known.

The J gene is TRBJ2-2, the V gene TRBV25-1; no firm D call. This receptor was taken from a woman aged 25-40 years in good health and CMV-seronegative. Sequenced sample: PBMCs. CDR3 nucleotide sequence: TGTGCCAGCAGTGAATACACTCTGTACACCGGGGAGCTGTTTTTT. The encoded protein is CASSEYTLYTGELFF.